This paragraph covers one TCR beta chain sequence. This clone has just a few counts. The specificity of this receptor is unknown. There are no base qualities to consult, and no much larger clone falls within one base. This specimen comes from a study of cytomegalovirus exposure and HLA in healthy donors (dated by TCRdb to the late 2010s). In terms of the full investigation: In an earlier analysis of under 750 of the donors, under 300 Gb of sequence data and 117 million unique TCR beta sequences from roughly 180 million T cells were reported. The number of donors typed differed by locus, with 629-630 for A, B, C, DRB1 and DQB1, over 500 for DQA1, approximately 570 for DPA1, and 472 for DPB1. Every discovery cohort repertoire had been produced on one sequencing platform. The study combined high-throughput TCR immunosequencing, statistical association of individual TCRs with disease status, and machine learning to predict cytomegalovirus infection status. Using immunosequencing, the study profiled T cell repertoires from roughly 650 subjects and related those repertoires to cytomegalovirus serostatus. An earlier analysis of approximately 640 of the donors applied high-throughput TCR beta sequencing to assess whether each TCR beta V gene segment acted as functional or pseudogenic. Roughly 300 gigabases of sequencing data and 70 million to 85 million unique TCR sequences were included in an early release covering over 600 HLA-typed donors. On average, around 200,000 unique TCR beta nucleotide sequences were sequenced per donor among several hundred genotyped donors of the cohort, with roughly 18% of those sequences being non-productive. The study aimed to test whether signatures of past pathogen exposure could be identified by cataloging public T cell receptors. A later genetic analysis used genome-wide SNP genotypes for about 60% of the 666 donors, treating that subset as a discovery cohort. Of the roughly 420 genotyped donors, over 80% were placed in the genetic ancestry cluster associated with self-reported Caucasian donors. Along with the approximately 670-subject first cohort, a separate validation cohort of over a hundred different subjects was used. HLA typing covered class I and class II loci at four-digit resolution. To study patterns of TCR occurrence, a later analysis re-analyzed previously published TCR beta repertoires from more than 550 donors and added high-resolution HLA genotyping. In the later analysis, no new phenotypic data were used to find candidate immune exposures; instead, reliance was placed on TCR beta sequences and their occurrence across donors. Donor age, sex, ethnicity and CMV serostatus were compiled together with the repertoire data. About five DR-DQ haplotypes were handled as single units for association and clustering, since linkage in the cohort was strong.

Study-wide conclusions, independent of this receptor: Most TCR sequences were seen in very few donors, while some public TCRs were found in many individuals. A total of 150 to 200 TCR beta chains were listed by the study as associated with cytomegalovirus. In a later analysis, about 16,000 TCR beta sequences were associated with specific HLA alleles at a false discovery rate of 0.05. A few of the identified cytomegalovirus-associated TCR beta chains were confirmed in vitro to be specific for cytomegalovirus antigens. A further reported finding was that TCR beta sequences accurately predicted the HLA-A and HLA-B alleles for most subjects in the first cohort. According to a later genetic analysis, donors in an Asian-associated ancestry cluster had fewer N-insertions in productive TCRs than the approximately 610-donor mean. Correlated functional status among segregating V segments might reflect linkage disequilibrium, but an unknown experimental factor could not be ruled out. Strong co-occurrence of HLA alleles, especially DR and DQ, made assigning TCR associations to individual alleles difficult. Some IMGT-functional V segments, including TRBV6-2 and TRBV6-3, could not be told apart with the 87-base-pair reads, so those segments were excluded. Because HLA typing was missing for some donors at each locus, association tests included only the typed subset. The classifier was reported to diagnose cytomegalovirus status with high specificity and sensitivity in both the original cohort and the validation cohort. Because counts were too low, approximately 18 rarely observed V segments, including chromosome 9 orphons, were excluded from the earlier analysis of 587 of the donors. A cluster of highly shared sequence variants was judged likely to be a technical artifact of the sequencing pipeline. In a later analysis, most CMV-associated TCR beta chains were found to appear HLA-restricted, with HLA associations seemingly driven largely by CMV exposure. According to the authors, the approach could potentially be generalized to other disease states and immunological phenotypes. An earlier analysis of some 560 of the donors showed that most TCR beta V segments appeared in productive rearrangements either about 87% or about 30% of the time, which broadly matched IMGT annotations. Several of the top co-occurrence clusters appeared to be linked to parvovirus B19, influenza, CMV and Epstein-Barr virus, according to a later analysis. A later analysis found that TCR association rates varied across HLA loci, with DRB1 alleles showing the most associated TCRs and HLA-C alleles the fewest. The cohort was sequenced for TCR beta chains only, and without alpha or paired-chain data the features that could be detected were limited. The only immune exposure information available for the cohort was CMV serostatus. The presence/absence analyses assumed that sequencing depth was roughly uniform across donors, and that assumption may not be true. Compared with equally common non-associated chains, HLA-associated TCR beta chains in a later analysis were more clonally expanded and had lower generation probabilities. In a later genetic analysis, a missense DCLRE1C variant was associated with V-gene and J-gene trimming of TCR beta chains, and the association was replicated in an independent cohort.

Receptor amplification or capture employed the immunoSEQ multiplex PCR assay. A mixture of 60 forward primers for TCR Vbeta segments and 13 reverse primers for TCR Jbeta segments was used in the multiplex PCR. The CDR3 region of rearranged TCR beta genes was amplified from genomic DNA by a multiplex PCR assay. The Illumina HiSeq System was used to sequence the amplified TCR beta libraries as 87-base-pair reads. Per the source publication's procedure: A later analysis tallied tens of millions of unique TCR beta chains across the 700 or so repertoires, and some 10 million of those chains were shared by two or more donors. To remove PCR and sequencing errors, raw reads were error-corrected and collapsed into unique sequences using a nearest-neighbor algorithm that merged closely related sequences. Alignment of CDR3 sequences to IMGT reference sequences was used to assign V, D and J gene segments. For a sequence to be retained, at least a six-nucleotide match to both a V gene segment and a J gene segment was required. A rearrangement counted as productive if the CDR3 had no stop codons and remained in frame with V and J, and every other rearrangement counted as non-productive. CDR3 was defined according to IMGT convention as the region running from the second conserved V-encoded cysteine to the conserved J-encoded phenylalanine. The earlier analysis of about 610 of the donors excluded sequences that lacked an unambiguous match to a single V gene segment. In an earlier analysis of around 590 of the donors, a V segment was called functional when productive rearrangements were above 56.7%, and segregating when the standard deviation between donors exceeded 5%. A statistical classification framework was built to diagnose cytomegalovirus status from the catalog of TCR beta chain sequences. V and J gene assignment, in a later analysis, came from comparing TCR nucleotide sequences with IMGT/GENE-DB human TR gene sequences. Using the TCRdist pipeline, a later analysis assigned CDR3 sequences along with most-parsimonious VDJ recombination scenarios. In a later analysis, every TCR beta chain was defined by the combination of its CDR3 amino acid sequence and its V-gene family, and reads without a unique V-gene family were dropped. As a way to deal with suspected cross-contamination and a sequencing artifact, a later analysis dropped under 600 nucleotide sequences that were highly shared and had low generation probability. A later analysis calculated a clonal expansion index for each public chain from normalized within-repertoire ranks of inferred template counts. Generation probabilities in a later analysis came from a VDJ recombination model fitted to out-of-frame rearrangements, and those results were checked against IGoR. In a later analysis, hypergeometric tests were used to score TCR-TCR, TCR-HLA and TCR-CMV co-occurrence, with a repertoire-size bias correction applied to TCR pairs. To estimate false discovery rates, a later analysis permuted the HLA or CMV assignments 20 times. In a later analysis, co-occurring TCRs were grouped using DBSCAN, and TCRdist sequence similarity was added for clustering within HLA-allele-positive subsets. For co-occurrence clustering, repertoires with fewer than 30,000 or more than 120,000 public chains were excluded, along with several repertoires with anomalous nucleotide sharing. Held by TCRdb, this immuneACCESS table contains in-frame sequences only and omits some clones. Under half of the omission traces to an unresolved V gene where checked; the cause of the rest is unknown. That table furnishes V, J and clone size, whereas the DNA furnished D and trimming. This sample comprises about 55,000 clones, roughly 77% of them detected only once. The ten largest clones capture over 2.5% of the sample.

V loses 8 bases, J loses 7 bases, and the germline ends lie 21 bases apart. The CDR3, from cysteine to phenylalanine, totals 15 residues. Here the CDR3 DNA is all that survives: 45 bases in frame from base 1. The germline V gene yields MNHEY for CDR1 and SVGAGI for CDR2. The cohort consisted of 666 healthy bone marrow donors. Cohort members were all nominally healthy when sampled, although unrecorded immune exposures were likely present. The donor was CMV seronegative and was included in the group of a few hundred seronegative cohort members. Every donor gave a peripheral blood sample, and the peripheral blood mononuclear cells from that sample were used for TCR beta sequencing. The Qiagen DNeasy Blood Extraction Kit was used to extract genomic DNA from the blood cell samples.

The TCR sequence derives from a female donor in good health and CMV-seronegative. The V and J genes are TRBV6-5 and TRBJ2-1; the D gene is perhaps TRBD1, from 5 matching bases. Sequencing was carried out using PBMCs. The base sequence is TGTGCCAGCGCCTCGGCCAGGGATTTTAGGAATGAGCAGTTCTTC. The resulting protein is CASASARDFRNEQFF.